This entry concerns a single T cell receptor (beta chain). Its antigen is unknown. Using immunoSEQ multiplex PCR, the repertoire was profiled, and TCRdb retains in-frame clones only, with some absent. This sample has around 63,000 clones, with around 86% found just once. Autoimmune disease history or systemic immunosuppression led to patient exclusion. The data originate from a study of OX40 agonist ivuxolimab in advanced cancers. Study summary: Each patient was given ivuxolimab into a vein every 2 weeks, at 0.01 to 10 mg/kg. Every patient in dose escalation had hepatocellular carcinoma, melanoma, renal cell or head and neck cancer. General study points: Normalized T-cell clonal expansion was also low in a subset of nonresponders.

The V gene lost 4 bases and the J gene lost 10 bases, with 13 bases spanning the gap. The CDR3 loop spans 12 amino acids. Germline V gene lookup returns CDR1 MGHDK and CDR2 SYGVNS. The chain carries TRBV25-1 and TRBJ1-1; the D is unclear. This TCR was sampled from an adult with an advanced solid tumor such as melanoma, head and neck, liver or kidney cancer. Sequences were derived from CD4+ or CD8+ T cells sorted from blood, sampled in a trial of the OX40 agonist ivuxolimab. CDR3 region: CASSAHTGLAFF. The DNA for the CDR3 is TGTGCCAGCAGTGCCCACACGGGGTTAGCTTTCTTT.